This T cell receptor beta chain was recovered during a study of blood T cell repertoires in COVID-19. The table came from immunoSEQ multiplex PCR; TCRdb's copy has only in-frame clones and leaves some out. The table lists 25,000 to 35,000 clones, about 89% of them singletons, with almost 10% in the top ten. The CDR3 runs to 14 residues. Germline-derived CDR1 and CDR2 are SGHDN and FVKESK. The germline V and J ends were trimmed by 4 bases and 0 bases, with 10 bases remaining between them. The origin of this receptor is a human donor with active COVID-19. The donor label of this sample is uncertain. The rearrangement links TRBV14 to TRBJ2-7; tentative D call: TRBD2 (6 bases). Material: peripheral blood. The CDR3 DNA is TGTGCCAGCAGCCGGGCGGGACCCTCCTACGAGCAGTACTTC. Residues: CASSRAGPSYEQYF.